This T cell receptor (beta chain) is from a study of persistence of HIV-infected CD4 T cells. For the study at large: Suppressive ART had lasted a median of approximately 8 years. Blood samples, up to 180 mL, came from multiple time points, except a couple of leukapheresis donors sampled once. General observations from the study: Compared with CD3/CD28-stimulated cells, CMV- and Gag-responding cells showed lower TCRbeta richness.

Sequencing used immunoSEQ version 4 in survey mode. Sequencing was performed with immunoSEQ multiplex PCR; in TCRdb, only in-frame clones are kept and a portion is missing. Found here are about 33,000 clones, 82% of them singletons; the top ten hold around 6%. V was cut by 5 bases and J by 3 bases, with 19 bases left in between. In germline, CDR1 is KGHSH, CDR2 LQKENI. The CDR3 length is 16 residues. The stimulus was lysate of CMV-infected fibroblasts, around 11 ug/mL. CD40L/CD69 double-negative CD45RO-high memory CD4+ T cells were collected. Notes on this clone: The antigen is unknown.

The sequence was obtained from an adult woman with HIV who was CMV-seropositive. Material: CD4+ T cells sorted from PBMCs after approximately 20-hour stimulation, obtained from a patient who received antiretroviral therapy. The V and J genes are TRBV18 and TRBJ1-2, with a tentative D call TRBD1 (6 bases). The CDR3 bases are TGTGCCAGCTCAGCGGATGGGGGCACTAGATACTATGGCTACACCTTC. This translates into CASSADGGTRYYGYTF.